The T cell receptor beta chain described here comes from a study of shared clonotypes between healthy human individuals. Regarding the study as a whole: The generation probabilities recorded for non-shared clonotypes fell below those of clonotypes shared by all four donors.

Assay used: immunoSEQ multiplex PCR; TCRdb lists only in-frame clones, some missing. The sample holds almost 700,000 clones, just over 90% seen once. As regards this clone: Its specificity is unknown.

CD8 cells regarded as naive lacked CD45RO, were positively chosen for CCR7, and omitted terminally differentiated effector memory CD45RA+ cells. The sequencing input was naive CD8+ T cells sorted from blood. The source of this sequence is a man aged 30 to 45 in good health.

This chain's CDR3 is CASSLFLDRASKNIQYF. The CDR3 coding sequence is TGTGCCAGCAGTTTATTCCTGGACAGGGCGAGCAAAAACATTCAGTACTTC. The chain combines TRBV27 with TRBJ2-4, with 8 bases matching TRBD1. CDR1 and CDR2 (germline): MNHEY, SMNVEV (reference sequence). The trim removed 1 base at V and 3 bases at J, leaving 8 bases unmatched. CDR3 size: 17 residues.